This TCR beta chain was sequenced in a study of shared clonotypes between healthy human individuals. TCRdb keeps only in-frame clones here, not all; method: immunoSEQ multiplex PCR. The table includes some 1 million clones, about 70% detected once. Turning to this clone: Its antigen is still unknown.

General study points: Naive subsets tended to show greater estimated richness than memory subsets. Naive CD4 clonotype sharing across a few donors was approximately 5%.

Unmatched junction bases numbered 5, after V lost 4 bases and J lost 1 base. This CDR3 spans 15 amino acids. From germline, CDR1 is SGHTS and CDR2 YDEGEE. Sequencing was carried out using memory CD4+ T cells sorted from blood. The subset: CD45RA-negative fraction. The receptor comes from a man aged 18 to 29 in good health. The V call is TRBV5-8, the J call TRBJ2-3, with 8 bases lining up with TRBD2. CDR3: CASSPRLARTDTQYF. The CDR3 bases are TGTGCCAGCAGCCCCCGACTAGCGCGCACAGATACGCAGTATTTT. Full variable domain (outside the CDR3, taken from reference TRBV5-8 and TRBJ2-3): EAGVTQSPTHLIKTRGQQATLRCSPISGHTSVYWYQQALGLGLQFLLWYDEGEERNRGNFPPRFSGRQFPNYSSELNVNALELEDSALYLCASSPRLARTDTQYFGPGTRLTVL.